This paragraph reports one T cell receptor beta chain. In the study's own analysis: Amplified reference gene primers provided the basis for estimating nucleated cell counts. Assay used: immunoSEQ multiplex PCR; TCRdb lists only in-frame clones, some missing. Clone size and V and J calls were adopted from that table, with D and trimming inferred from the DNA. The sample has 55,000 to 75,000 clones; 70% to 75% are singletons. This entry belongs to a study of blood T cell repertoires in COVID-19. Study background: The cDNA or gDNA used as material had been derived from T cells, B-cell-depleted T cells, or PBMCs.

The germline V gene encodes CDR1 SGHAT and CDR2 FQDESV (reference sequence). The V gene lost 6 bases and the J gene lost 5 bases, with 17 bases spanning the gap. This CDR3 has 14 residues. Sequenced input: peripheral blood. This receptor was taken from a man aged 55-75 years with acute or convalescent COVID-19. The chain is built from TRBV11-1 and TRBJ2-7; D may be TRBD1 (6 bases). CDR3 sequence: CASSTGYRDHEQYF. CDR3 in DNA: TGTGCCAGCAGTACCGGCTACAGGGACCACGAGCAGTACTTC.